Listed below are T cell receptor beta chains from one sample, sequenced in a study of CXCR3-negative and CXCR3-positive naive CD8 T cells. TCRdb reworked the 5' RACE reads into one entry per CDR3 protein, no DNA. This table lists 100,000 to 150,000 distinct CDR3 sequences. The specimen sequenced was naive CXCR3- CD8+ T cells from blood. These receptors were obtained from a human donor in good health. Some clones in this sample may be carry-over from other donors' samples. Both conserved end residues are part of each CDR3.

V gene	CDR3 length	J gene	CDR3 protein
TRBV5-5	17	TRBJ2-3	CASSRRQGVYGTDTQYF
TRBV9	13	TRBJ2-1	CASSVGQQPEQFF
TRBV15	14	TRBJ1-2	CATSRAVDGYGYTF
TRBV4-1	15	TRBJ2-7	CASSMAGPRSYEQYF
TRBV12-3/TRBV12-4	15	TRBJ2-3	CASAPTGAGTDTQYF
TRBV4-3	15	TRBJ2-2	CASSQDSWGAGELFF
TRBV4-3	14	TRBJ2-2	CASSLAGDTGELFF
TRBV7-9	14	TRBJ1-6	CASSLGQGDSPLHF
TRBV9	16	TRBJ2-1	CASSVILGASGIEQFF
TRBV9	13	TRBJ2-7	CASSVGQGGEQYF
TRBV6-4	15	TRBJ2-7	CASRTPARTPYEQYF
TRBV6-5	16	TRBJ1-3	CASRPPIPVSGNTIYF
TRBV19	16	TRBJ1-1	CASSMSPGRRNTEAFF
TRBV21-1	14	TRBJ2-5	CASSKVEGQETQYF
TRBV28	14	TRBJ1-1	CASSPPGQGAEAFF
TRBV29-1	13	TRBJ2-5	CSVDSPTGETQYF
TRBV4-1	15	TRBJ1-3	CASSQGGYSGNTIYF
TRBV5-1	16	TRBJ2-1	CASSLTLAGAYNEQFF
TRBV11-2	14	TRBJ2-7	CASSLTGTNYEQYF
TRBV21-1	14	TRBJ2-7	CASNTGQGSLEQYF
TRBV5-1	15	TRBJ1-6	CASSPGTTLNSPLHF
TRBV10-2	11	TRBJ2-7	CASSEYYEQYF
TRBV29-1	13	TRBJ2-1	CSVDLAGGLEQFF
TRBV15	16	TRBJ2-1	CATSRGAGGSYNEQFF
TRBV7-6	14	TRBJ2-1	CASSHRGGYNEQFF
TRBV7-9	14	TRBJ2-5	CASSLSTGPETQYF
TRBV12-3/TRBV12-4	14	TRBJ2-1	CASSFENSYNEQFF
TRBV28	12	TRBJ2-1	CASSLDGNEQFF
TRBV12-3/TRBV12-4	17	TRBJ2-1	CASSPIRWASGTNEQFF
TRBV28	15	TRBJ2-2	CASSYLGGGTGELFF
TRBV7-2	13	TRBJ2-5	CASSLWTEETQYF
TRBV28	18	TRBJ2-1	CASSYGRPELADYNEQFF
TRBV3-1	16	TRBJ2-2	CASSRVLAGNTGELFF
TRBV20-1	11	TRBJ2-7	CSAKRVYEQYF
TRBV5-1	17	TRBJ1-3	CASSLIPQGRTGNTIYF
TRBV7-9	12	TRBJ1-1	CASDRQGVGTFF
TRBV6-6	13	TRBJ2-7	CASSFSDAYEQYF
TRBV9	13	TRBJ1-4	CASSVDSNEKLFF
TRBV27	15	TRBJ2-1	CASSLSGRAGNEQFF
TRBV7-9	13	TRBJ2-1	CASSTHPGDEQFF
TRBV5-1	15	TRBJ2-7	CASSLETGSPYEQYF
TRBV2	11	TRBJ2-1	CASILGNEQFF
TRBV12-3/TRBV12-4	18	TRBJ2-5	CASSRDRGLSLSAETQYF
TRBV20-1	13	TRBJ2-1	CSARGDGYNEQFF
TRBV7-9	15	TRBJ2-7	CASSGGVTSSYEQYF
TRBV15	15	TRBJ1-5	CATSSRDQPNQPQHF
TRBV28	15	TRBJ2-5	CASSFGRQTQETQYF
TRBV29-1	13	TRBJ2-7	CSVEGDYPYGQYF
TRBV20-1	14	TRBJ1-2	CSAGDWEVSYGYTF
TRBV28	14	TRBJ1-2	CASSLLINNYGYTF
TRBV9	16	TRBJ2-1	CASSGTSGGLYNEQFF
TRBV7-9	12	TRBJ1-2	CASSLSTYGYTF
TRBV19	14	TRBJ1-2	CASNPTGDPGGYTF
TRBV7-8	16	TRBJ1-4	CASSPREQGANEKLFF